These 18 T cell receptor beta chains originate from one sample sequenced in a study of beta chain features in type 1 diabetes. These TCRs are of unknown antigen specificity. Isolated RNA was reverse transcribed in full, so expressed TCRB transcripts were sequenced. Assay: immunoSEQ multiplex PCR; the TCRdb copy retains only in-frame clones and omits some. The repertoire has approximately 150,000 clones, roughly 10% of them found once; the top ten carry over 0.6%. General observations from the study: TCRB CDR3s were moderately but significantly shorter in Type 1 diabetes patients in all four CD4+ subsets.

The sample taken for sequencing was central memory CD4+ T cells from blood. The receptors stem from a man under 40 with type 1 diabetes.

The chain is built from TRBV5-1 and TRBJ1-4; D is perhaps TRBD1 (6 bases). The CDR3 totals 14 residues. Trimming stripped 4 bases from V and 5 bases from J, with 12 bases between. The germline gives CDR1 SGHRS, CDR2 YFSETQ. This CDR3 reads CASSVGHENEKLFF. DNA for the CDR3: TGCGCCAGCAGCGTGGGACACGAGAATGAAAAACTGTTTTTT. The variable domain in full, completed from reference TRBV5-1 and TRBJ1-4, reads KAGVTQTPRYLIKTRGQQVTLSCSPISGHRSVSWYQQTPGQGLQFLFEYFSETQRNKGNFPGRFSGRQFSNSRSEMNVSTLELGDSALYLCASSVGHENEKLFFGSGTQLSVL.

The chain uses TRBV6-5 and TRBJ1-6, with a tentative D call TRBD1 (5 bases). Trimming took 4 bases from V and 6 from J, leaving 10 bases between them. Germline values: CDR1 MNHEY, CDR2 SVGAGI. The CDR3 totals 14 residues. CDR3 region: CASSFGAGNSPLHF. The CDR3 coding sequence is TGTGCCAGCAGTTTTGGGGCTGGTAATTCACCCCTCCACTTT.

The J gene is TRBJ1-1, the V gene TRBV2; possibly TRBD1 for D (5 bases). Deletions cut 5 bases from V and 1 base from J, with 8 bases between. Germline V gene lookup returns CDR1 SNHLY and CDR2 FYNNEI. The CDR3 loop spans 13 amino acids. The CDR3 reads CASSKGQNTEAFF. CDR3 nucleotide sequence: TGTGCCAGCAGTAAAGGACAGAACACTGAAGCTTTCTTT.

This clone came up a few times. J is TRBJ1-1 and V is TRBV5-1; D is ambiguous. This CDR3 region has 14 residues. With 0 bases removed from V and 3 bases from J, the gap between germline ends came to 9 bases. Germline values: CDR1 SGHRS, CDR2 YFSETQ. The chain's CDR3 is CASSLDWEYTEAFF. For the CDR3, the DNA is TGCGCCAGCAGCTTGGACTGGGAGTACACTGAAGCTTTCTTT. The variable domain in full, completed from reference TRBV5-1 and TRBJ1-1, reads KAGVTQTPRYLIKTRGQQVTLSCSPISGHRSVSWYQQTPGQGLQFLFEYFSETQRNKGNFPGRFSGRQFSNSRSEMNVSTLELGDSALYLCASSLDWEYTEAFFGQGTRLTVV.

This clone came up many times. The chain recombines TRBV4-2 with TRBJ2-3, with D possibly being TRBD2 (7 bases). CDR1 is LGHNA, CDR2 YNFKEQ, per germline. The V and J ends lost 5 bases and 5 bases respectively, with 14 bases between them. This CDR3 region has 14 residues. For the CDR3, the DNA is TGTGCCAGCAGCTCCGGGGGGCCGGTAGATACGCAGTATTTT. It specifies CASSSGGPVDTQYF.

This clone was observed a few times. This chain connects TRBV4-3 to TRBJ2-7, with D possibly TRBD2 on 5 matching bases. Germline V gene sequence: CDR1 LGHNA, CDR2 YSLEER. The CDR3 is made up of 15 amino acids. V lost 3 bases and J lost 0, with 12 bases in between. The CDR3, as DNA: TGCGCCAGCAGCCATCGTGGTGGGAGCTCCTACGAGCAGTACTTC. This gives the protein CASSHRGGSSYEQYF.

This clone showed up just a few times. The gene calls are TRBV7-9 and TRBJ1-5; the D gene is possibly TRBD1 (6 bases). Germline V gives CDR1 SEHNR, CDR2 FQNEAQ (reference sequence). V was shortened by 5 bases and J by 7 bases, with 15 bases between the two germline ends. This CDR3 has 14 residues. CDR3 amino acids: CASSEQGSRQPQHF. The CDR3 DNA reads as TGTGCCAGCAGCGAACAGGGTTCTAGGCAGCCCCAGCATTTT.

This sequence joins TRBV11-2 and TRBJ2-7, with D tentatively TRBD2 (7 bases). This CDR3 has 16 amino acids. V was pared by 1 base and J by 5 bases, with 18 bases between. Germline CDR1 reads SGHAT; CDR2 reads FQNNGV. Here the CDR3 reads CASSLGLSGGGHEQYF. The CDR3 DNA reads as TGTGCCAGCAGCTTAGGGTTGTCGGGGGGCGGTCACGAGCAGTACTTC.

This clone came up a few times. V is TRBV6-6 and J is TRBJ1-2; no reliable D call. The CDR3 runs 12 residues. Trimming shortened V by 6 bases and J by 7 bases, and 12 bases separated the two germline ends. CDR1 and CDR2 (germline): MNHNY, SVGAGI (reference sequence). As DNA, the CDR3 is TGTGCCAGCAGCCTGAAGGCGGCTGGCTACACCTTC. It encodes CASSLKAAGYTF.

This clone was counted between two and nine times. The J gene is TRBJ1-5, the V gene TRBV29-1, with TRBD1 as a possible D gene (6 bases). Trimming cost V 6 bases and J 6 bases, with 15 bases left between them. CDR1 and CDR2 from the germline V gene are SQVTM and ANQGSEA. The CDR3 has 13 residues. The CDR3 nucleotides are TGCAGCGTCCAGGACAGCCCTGGTCAGCCCCAGCATTTT. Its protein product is CSVQDSPGQPQHF.

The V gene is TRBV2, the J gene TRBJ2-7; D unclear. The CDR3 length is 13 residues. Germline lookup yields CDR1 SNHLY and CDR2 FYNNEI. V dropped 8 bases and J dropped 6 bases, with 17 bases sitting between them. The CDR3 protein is CASSPWLGAEQYF. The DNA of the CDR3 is TGTGCCAGCTCCCCCTGGCTAGGTGCCGAGCAGTACTTC.

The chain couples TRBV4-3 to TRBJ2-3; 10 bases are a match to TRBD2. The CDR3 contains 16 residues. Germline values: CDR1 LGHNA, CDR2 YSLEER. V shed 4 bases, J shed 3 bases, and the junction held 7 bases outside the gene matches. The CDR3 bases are TGCGCCAGCAGCCGGTATAGCGGGGGGAGAACAGATACGCAGTATTTT. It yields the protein CASSRYSGGRTDTQYF.

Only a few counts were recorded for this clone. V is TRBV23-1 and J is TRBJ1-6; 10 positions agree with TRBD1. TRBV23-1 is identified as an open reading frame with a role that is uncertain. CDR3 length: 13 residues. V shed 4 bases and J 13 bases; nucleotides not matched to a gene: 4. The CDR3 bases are TGCGCCAGCAGTCGATGGGACAGGGGTCCCCTCCACTTT. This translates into CASSRWDRGPLHF.

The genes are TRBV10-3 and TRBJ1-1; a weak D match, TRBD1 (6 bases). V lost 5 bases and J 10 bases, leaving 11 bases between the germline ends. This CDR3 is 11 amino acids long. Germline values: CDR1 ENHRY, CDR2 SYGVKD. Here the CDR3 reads CAISTGWVAFF. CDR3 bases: TGTGCCATCAGTACAGGGTGGGTAGCTTTCTTT.

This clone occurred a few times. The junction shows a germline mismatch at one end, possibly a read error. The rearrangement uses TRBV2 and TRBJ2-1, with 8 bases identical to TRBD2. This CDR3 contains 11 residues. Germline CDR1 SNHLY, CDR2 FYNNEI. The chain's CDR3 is CASSYGLAAVF. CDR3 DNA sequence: TGTGCCAGCAGTTACGGACTAGCAGCGGTCTTC.

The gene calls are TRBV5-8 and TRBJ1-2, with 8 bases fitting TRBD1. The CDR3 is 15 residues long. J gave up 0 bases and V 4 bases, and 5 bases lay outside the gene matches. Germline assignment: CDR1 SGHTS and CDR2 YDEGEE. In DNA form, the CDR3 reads TGTGCCAGCAGCCTCGGGGACAGGCCTAACTATGGCTACACCTTC. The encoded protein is CASSLGDRPNYGYTF.

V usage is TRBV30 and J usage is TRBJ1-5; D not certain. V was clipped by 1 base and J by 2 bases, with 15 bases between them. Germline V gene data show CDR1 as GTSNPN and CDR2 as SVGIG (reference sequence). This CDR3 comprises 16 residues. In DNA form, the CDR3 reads TGTGCCTGGAGTGCGAGGGTGAACAGTCGCAATCAGCCCCAGCATTTT. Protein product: CAWSARVNSRNQPQHF.

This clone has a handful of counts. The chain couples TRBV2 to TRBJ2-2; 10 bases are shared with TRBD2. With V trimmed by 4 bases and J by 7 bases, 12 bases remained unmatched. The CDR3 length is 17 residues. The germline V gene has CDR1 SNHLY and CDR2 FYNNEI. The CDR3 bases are TGTGCCAGCAGTGGAGGAGTAGCGGGGGGCCCGGGCGGGGAGCTGTTTTTT. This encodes CASSGGVAGGPGGELFF. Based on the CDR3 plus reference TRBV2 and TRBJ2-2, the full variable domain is EPEVTQTPSHQVTQMGQEVILRCVPISNHLYFYWYRQILGQKVEFLVSFYNNEISEKSEIFDDQFSVERPDGSNFTLKIRSTKLEDSAMYFCASSGGVAGGPGGELFFGEGSRLTVL.